This passage covers 3 T cell receptor beta chains from one sample sequenced in a study of beta chain features in type 1 diabetes. Isolated RNA was reverse transcribed in full, so expressed TCRB transcripts were sequenced. Sequencing used immunoSEQ multiplex PCR; TCRdb keeps in-frame clones, though not all of them. The data contain around 300,000 clones, around 7.8% of them singletons. Sequences were obtained from central memory CD4+ T cells from blood. The receptors derive from a woman aged 18-35 years in good health.

V gene TRBV2 combines with J gene TRBJ2-6; D unclear. The length of the CDR3 is 13 residues. Germline lookup yields CDR1 SNHLY and CDR2 FYNNEI. The germline V and J ends were trimmed by 7 bases and 2 bases, with 6 bases remaining between them. The CDR3 region has the DNA TGTGCCAGCATGTTCGCTGGGGCCAACGTCCTGACTTTC. It yields the protein CASMFAGANVLTF.

This clone has just a few counts. CDR3 coding DNA: TGTGCCAGCGGAGCAGAAGATACGCAGTATTTT. As protein: CASGAEDTQYF. The chain uses TRBV2 and TRBJ2-3; D not resolved. CDR1 and CDR2 (germline): SNHLY, FYNNEI. V lost 8 bases to trimming and J lost 5 bases, with 8 bases between them. The CDR3 has 11 residues.

This clone was recorded a few times. The V call is TRBV6-5, the J call TRBJ1-1; TRBD1 matches at 7 bases. The CDR3 totals 14 residues. Trimming at V came to 2 bases and at J to 4 bases, leaving 4 bases not matched to a gene. The germline CDR1 and CDR2 sequences are MNHEY and SVGAGI. For the CDR3, the DNA is TGTGCCAGCAGTTACGAAAGGGACAGCACTGAAGCTTTCTTT. Protein: CASSYERDSTEAFF.